This T cell receptor beta chain stems from a study of molecular identifiers for immune sequencing clone quantification. Regarding this clonotype: The antigen remains undetermined.

Generation of bulk TCR libraries relied on previously described methods and listed TCR primers. TCRdb analysed the PCR reads with MiXCR anew, one entry per CDR3 protein. This sample has about half a million distinct CDR3 sequences, with 20% to 25% found just once. The naive CD8 libraries originated from between roughly 17,000 and 1,100,000 sorted cells and drew on 10%, 30% or 50% RNA. CDR1 is MDHEN and CDR2 is SYDVKM in the germline V gene. This CDR3 has 11 residues. V was cut by 7 bases and J by 1 base, with 4 bases left in between. Whole-study findings and limits: Sizes of clones that are highly expanded could be underestimated (if identical TCR molecules share a barcode). Clones above 20 RNA copies held over 98% of effector molecules, under 1% in naive cells.

This chain connects TRBV28 to TRBJ1-1; D is undetermined. The receptor was isolated from a human donor in good health. Some libraries in this study had Jurkat cell RNA spiked in. Sequencing was done on a sample of naive CD8+ T cells from blood, with Jurkat cell RNA spiked in. Documented subset: FACS-sorted CD8+CD4-CCR7+CD45RA+ naive T cells. Written as DNA, the CDR3 is TGTGCCAGCATTAAGAACACTGAAGCTTTCTTT. Amino acid sequence: CASIKNTEAFF.